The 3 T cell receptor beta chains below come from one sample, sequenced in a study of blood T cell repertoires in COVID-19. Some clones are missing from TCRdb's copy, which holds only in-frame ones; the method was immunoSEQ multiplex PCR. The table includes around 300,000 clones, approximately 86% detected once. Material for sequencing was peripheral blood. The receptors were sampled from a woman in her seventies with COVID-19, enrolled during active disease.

The CDR3 coding sequence is TGTGCCAGCAGCCGGGATTGGTCTGGGAATGAAAAACTGTTTTTT. It yields the protein CASSRDWSGNEKLFF. The chain carries TRBV27 and TRBJ1-4; D uncertain. Per germline, CDR1 MNHEY and CDR2 SMNVEV (reference sequence). This CDR3 region has 15 residues. V was shortened by 6 bases and J by 5 bases, with 16 bases between the two germline ends.

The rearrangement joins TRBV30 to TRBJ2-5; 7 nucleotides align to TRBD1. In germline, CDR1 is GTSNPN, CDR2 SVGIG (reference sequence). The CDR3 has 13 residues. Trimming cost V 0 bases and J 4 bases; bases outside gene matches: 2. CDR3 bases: TGTGCCTGGAGTGTGGGACAGCGAGAGACCCAGTACTTC. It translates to CAWSVGQRETQYF.

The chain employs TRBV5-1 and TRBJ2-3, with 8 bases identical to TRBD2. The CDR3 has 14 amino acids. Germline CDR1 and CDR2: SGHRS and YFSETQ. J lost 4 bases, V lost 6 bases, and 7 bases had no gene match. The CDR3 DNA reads TGCGCCAGCACCCCGGCGGGGGGCCCAGATACGCAGTATTTT. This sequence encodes CASTPAGGPDTQYF.